The source of this TCR beta chain is a study of shared clonotypes between healthy human individuals. When replicate PCRs were run on sorted subsets, they used around 200 ng DNA, approximately 27,000 T cell genomes. The repertoire was sequenced with immunoSEQ multiplex PCR; TCRdb's copy has only in-frame clones and lacks some. The data contain roughly 2.5 million clones, just over 90% of them seen just once; the ten biggest clones take up roughly 0.13%. The healthy adult donors were HIV-negative and reported no recent acute infections or vaccinations. V was shortened by 4 bases and J by 2 bases, with 12 bases between the two germline ends. Germline V gene sequence: CDR1 SNHLY, CDR2 FYNNEI. The CDR3 sequence is 14 residues long. Worth noting for this clone: At the DNA level, this CDR3 is encoded by other sequences in the same sample as well.

This TCR was recovered from a man between 18 and 35 years old in good health. The sequenced sample consisted of naive CD4+ T cells sorted from blood. The subset was: CD45RA+ positively selected. The genes are TRBV2 and TRBJ2-7, with D maybe TRBD1 (5 bases). CDR3 nucleotide sequence: TGTGCCAGCAGTGGAACAGGCCCTACCTACGAGCAGTACTTC. Translation: CASSGTGPTYEQYF. The full variable domain, its missing parts supplied by reference TRBV2 and TRBJ2-7, is EPEVTQTPSHQVTQMGQEVILRCVPISNHLYFYWYRQILGQKVEFLVSFYNNEISEKSEIFDDQFSVERPDGSNFTLKIRSTKLEDSAMYFCASSGTGPTYEQYFGPGTRLTVT.